This TCR beta chain was recovered during a study of identical twins. Whole-study results and caveats: Beta out-of-frame sequences showed weaker excess sharing between twins. Low generation-probability sequences were in excess among twin-shared out-of-frame alpha sequences.

Template switching added a universal primer site; cDNA carried unique molecular identifiers. TCRdb re-analysed the 5' RACE reads in MiXCR, keeping a single row per CDR3 protein. This sample has under 1 million distinct CDR3 sequences, with 9% to 15% found just once. Worth noting for this clonotype: Its antigen is not identified.

The CDR3 is 16 residues long. Germline-derived CDR1 and CDR2 are SGHRS and YFSETQ. Trimming at V came to 0 bases and at J to 3 bases, leaving 6 bases not matched to a gene. Each donor was a healthy Caucasian. The sample also formed part of further work on yellow fever vaccine responses in identical twins.

Sequenced material: PBMCs. This chain links TRBV5-1 with TRBJ1-1; 9 bases map to TRBD1. The sequence was obtained from a young woman in good health. In nucleotides, the CDR3 is TGCGCCAGCAGCTTGGGATACAGGGGGCTGGACACTGAAGCTTTCTTT. As protein: CASSLGYRGLDTEAFF. The full variable domain, completed using reference TRBV5-1 and TRBJ1-1, is KAGVTQTPRYLIKTRGQQVTLSCSPISGHRSVSWYQQTPGQGLQFLFEYFSETQRNKGNFPGRFSGRQFSNSRSEMNVSTLELGDSALYLCASSLGYRGLDTEAFFGQGTRLTVV.